These 27 T cell receptor beta chains came from one sample sequenced in a study of blood T cell repertoires in COVID-19 (dated by TCRdb to 2018 to 2020). Library preparation was by the immunoSEQ multiplex PCR assay. Here the immuneACCESS table is served through TCRdb, limited to in-frame sequences with V and J called. Missing clones are a known gap in these copies; in checked studies unresolved V genes cover under half, and the rest lacks a known reason. For this sample the table gives 260,000 or so clones, of which roughly four fifths were detected only once. About 3.9% of the sample comes from the top ten. Sequenced: PBMCs or T cells enriched from blood (not recorded which). The receptors were gathered from a woman in her thirties or forties who had been exposed to COVID-19.

The V and J genes are TRBV3-1 (or the pseudogene TRBV3-2) and TRBJ2-2; the match to TRBD1 covers 9 bases. The CDR3 covers 18 residues. J was trimmed by 0 bases and V by 5 bases; bases with no gene match: 10. Germline-derived CDR1 and CDR2 are LGHDT and YNNKEL (reference sequence). CDR3 loop: CASSIGWGTGTNTGELFF. DNA of the CDR3: TGTGCCAGCAGCATAGGGTGGGGGACAGGGACGAACACCGGGGAGCTGTTTTTT.

The rearrangement joins TRBV7-8 to TRBJ2-2, with 8 bases that match TRBD1. The germline V gene encodes CDR1 SGHVS and CDR2 FQNEAQ. The CDR3 totals 17 residues. Trimming removed 4 bases from V and 3 bases from J; junction bases left unmatched: 10. The DNA for the CDR3 is TGTGCCAGCAGCTCACCAATCAGGGGGCTGGACACCGGGGAGCTGTTTTTT. Protein sequence: CASSSPIRGLDTGELFF.

The chain links TRBV6-5 to TRBJ2-1; maybe TRBD2 (5 bases). Per the germline V gene, CDR1 is MNHEY and CDR2 is SVGAGI. The CDR3 is 15 amino acids. V lost 7 bases, J lost 4 bases, and 17 bases lay in between. The CDR3: CASINHGVGYNEQFF. In DNA, the CDR3 is TGTGCCAGCATCAACCACGGGGTCGGGTACAATGAGCAGTTCTTC.

The chain links TRBV7-2 to TRBJ2-6; no clear D. The CDR3 has 13 amino acids. V lost 2 bases and J 4 bases, leaving 3 bases between the germline ends. The V gene's germline CDR1 is SGHTA and CDR2 FQGNSA. The CDR3 nucleotides read TGTGCCAGCAGCTTACCGGGGGCCAACGTCCTGACTTTC. Its translation: CASSLPGANVLTF.

The V and J genes are TRBV24-1 and TRBJ2-5, with 13 nucleotides matching TRBD2. The CDR3 is 16 amino acids. V lost 7 bases, J lost 4 bases, and 8 bases stayed unmatched. The germline V gene has CDR1 KGHDR and CDR2 SFDVKD. DNA of the CDR3: TGTGCCACCAGCGCCAGACTAGCGGGGGGCTTAGAGACCCAGTACTTC. Amino acids: CATSARLAGGLETQYF.

Note on this clone: At one boundary the junction diverges from the germline segment, which might be a read error. The chain is built from TRBV29-1 and TRBJ2-5; possible D gene TRBD2, 5 bases. Germline-derived CDR1 and CDR2 are SQVTM and ANQGSEA. The CDR3 covers 9 residues. The chain's CDR3 is CSVEPGLNF. The CDR3 DNA sequence: TGCAGCGTTGAACCGGGATTGAACTTC. Full variable domain (rest looked up from reference TRBV29-1 and TRBJ2-5): SAVISQKPSRDICQRGTSLTIQCQVDSQVTMMFWYRQQPGQSLTLIATANQGSEATYESGFVIDKFPISRPNLTFSTLTVSNMSPEDSSIYLCSVEPGLNFGPGTRLLVL.

The V call is TRBV6-2 or TRBV6-3, the J call TRBJ1-6; D is unresolved. With 1 base removed from V and 10 bases from J, the gap between germline ends came to 8 bases. This CDR3 comprises 13 residues. Germline-derived CDR1 and CDR2 are MNHEY and SVGEGT. CDR3: CASSYWQTSPLHF. The CDR3 DNA reads TGTGCCAGCAGTTACTGGCAGACATCACCCCTCCACTTT.

This rearrangement joins TRBV28 to TRBJ2-3; 8 positions agree with TRBD2. The CDR3 length is 16 residues. The V gene's germline CDR1 is MDHEN and CDR2 SYDVKM. The V gene end was trimmed by 8 bases and the J gene end by 0 bases; junction bases not matched to a gene: 10. CDR3 region: CASGPGAGGSTDTQYF. The CDR3, as DNA: TGTGCCAGCGGACCCGGGGCGGGGGGAAGCACAGATACGCAGTATTTT. Full variable domain (rest looked up from reference TRBV28 and TRBJ2-3): DVKVTQSSRYLVKRTGEKVFLECVQDMDHENMFWYRQDPGLGLRLIYFSYDVKMKEKGDIPEGYSVSREKKERFSLILESASTNQTSMYLCASGPGAGGSTDTQYFGPGTRLTVL.

This chain connects TRBV21-1 to TRBJ1-6; TRBD1, the D gene given by the table, was not confirmed from the DNA. TRBV21-1 is annotated as a pseudogene. This CDR3 region has 16 residues. The CDR3 DNA reads as TGTGCCAGCAGCAAAAGGCGATCAGGGGGTGGGTCACCCCTCCACTTT. This encodes CASSKRRSGGGSPLHF.

This chain joins TRBV19 and TRBJ1-1; 8 nucleotides align to TRBD1. The CDR3 covers 16 residues. J lost 1 base, V lost 5 bases, and 9 bases had no gene match. Germline CDR1 and CDR2: LNHDA and SQIVND (reference sequence). CDR3 bases: TGTGCCAGTAGTCGCGGGTTCGGACAGGGGAACACTGAAGCTTTCTTT. As protein: CASSRGFGQGNTEAFF.

This sequence joins TRBV30 and TRBJ1-2; D not resolved. Looked up from germline, CDR1 is GTSNPN and CDR2 is SVGIG (reference sequence). CDR3 length: 11 amino acids. Trimming took off 7 bases at V and 4 bases at J, with 10 bases between the two ends. CDR3 DNA: TGTGCCTTAGCACTCAGCTATGGCTACACCTTC. Translated, it gives CALALSYGYTF.

The rearrangement links TRBV5-1 to TRBJ1-1; D may be TRBD1 (6 bases). Looked up from germline, CDR1 is SGHRS and CDR2 is YFSETQ. V was pared by 4 bases and J by 8 bases, with 18 bases between. The CDR3 totals 14 residues. The CDR3 is CASSIQVTGREAFF. DNA of the CDR3: TGCGCCAGCAGCATCCAAGTTACAGGGCGAGAAGCTTTCTTT.

The V and J genes are TRBV3-1 (or the pseudogene TRBV3-2) and TRBJ1-2, with D unresolved. The CDR3 spans 15 residues. V dropped 1 base and J dropped 0 bases, with 9 bases sitting between them. Per the germline V gene, CDR1 is LGHDT and CDR2 is YNNKEL (reference sequence). As DNA, the CDR3 is TGTGCCAGCAGCCAAGCCAGGAATCCTAACTATGGCTACACCTTC. As protein: CASSQARNPNYGYTF.

The chain uses TRBV21-1 and TRBJ2-3; TRBD2, as called in the table, went unchecked against the DNA. TRBV21-1 is noted as a pseudogene. The CDR3 length is 16 residues. CDR3 nucleotide sequence: TGTGCCAGCAGCAAAGCGTGGCGGGAGGACACAGATACGCAGTATTTT. Protein product: CASSKAWREDTDTQYF.

The rearrangement joins TRBV5-8 to TRBJ2-7; 7 bases agree with TRBD1. This CDR3 has 15 residues. The trim removed 4 bases at V and 2 bases at J, leaving 9 bases unmatched. Germline V gene sequence: CDR1 SGHTS, CDR2 YDEGEE. This CDR3 is CASSPAGTEAYEQYF. The CDR3 region has the DNA TGTGCCAGCAGCCCCGCCGGGACAGAGGCCTACGAGCAGTACTTC.

This clone has just one count. The V call is TRBV3-1 (or the pseudogene TRBV3-2), the J call TRBJ2-2; 8 bases agree with TRBD2. This CDR3 spans 19 amino acids. Germline CDR1 is LGHDT and CDR2 is YNNKEL (reference sequence). V trimming: 0 bases; J trimming: 4 bases; junction bases outside the gene matches: 13. The CDR3 region has the DNA TGTGCCAGCAGCCAAGAGCATAAACGGACTAGCAGGGTCACCGGGGAGCTGTTTTTT. Its protein product is CASSQEHKRTSRVTGELFF.

The chain combines TRBV12-3 or TRBV12-4 with TRBJ2-7, with TRBD1 identical over 7 bases. The CDR3 spans 13 residues. The ends lost 7 bases at V and 0 bases at J; junction bases unmatched: 3. The CDR3 protein is CASMQGDSYEQYF. CDR3 bases: TGTGCCAGCATGCAGGGGGACTCCTACGAGCAGTACTTC.

This chain links TRBV7-2 with TRBJ2-3; the match to TRBD2 covers 13 bases. V trimming: 4 bases; J trimming: 2 bases; junction bases outside the gene matches: 3. CDR3 length: 16 amino acids. The germline V gene has CDR1 SGHTA and CDR2 FQGNSA. The CDR3 nucleotides are TGTGCCAGCAGCTCGGGGACTAGCGGGGCCACAGATACGCAGTATTTT. This sequence encodes CASSSGTSGATDTQYF.

This clone was seen a single time. V is TRBV27 and J is TRBJ2-7, with TRBD1 as a possible D gene (6 bases). Germline CDR1 MNHEY, CDR2 SMNVEV (reference sequence). V shed 8 bases and J shed 1 base, with 15 bases lying between them. The CDR3 is 14 amino acids. CDR3 DNA sequence: TGTGCCAGCCGTCAACGACAGGTGTCCTACGAGCAGTACTTC. Translation gives CASRQRQVSYEQYF.

This chain uses TRBV28 with TRBJ2-7, with a possible D match to TRBD1 (5 bases). Germline V lookup: CDR1 MDHEN, CDR2 SYDVKM. Trimming stripped 3 bases from V and 2 bases from J, with 8 bases between. CDR3 length: 13 residues. The CDR3 bases are TGTGCCAGCAGTTTTGCAGGGACCTACGAGCAGTACTTC. Translation gives CASSFAGTYEQYF.

The chain is built from TRBV4-3 and TRBJ1-4, with TRBD1 matching over 9 bases. Germline V gene sequence: CDR1 LGHNA, CDR2 YSLEER. The CDR3 extends over 16 amino acids. With V trimmed by 2 bases and J by 7 bases, 8 bases remained unmatched. The CDR3 loop is CASSQNRGLRGEKLFF. The CDR3 bases are TGCGCCAGCAGCCAAAACAGGGGGCTTCGGGGTGAAAAACTGTTTTTT.

The CDR3 loop reads CASIAGPNTGELFF. In DNA, the CDR3 is TGTGCCAGTATAGCAGGGCCAAACACCGGGGAGCTGTTTTTT. The J gene is TRBJ2-2, the V gene TRBV19; D is possibly TRBD1 (5 bases). Germline CDR1 reads LNHDA; CDR2 reads SQIVND (reference sequence). Trimming stripped 7 bases from V and 2 bases from J, with 11 bases between. This CDR3 region has 14 residues. Filled out from reference TRBV19 and TRBJ2-2, the complete variable domain reads DGGITQSPKYLFRKEGQNVTLSCEQNLNHDAMYWYRQDPGQGLRLIYYSQIVNDFQKGDIAEGYSVSREKKESFPLTVTSAQKNPTAFYLCASIAGPNTGELFFGEGSRLTVL.

This chain links TRBV6-4 with TRBJ2-7; tentatively, D is TRBD1 (5 bases). This CDR3 comprises 12 residues. V gave up 7 bases and J gave up 2 bases, with 9 bases separating them. Germline V gene data show CDR1 as MRHNA and CDR2 as SNTAGT. The DNA for the CDR3 is TGTGCCAGCACGTCAGGGACCTACGAGCAGTACTTC. Translation gives CASTSGTYEQYF.

A few counts support this clone. The chain couples TRBV7-2 to TRBJ1-2; D uncertain. The CDR3 consists of 14 residues. Trimming took 5 bases from V and 4 from J, leaving 14 bases between them. Germline-derived CDR1 and CDR2 are SGHTA and FQGNSA. The chain's CDR3 is CASSLTSLLYGYTF. As DNA, the CDR3 is TGTGCCAGCAGCCTAACTTCACTTCTCTATGGCTACACCTTC.

The chain couples TRBV18 to TRBJ2-7; 8 bases align to TRBD1. Germline CDR1 reads KGHSH; CDR2 reads LQKENI. There are 15 residues in the CDR3. V gave up 5 bases and J gave up 5 bases; unmatched junction bases: 11. CDR3 sequence reads: CASSISQGANDEQYF. CDR3 in DNA: TGTGCCAGCTCAATATCCCAGGGGGCTAACGACGAGCAGTACTTC.

The CDR3 spells CASSPAGQGNSPLHF. CDR3 nucleotide sequence: TGCGCCAGCAGCCCTGCGGGACAGGGTAATTCACCCCTCCACTTT. This chain connects TRBV5-1 to TRBJ1-6; TRBD1 matches 9 bases. The CDR3 has 15 residues. The V segment lost 4 bases and the J segment 6 bases; nucleotides outside the gene matches: 5. Per germline, CDR1 SGHRS and CDR2 YFSETQ. The full variable domain, in which reference TRBV5-1 and TRBJ1-6 provide the parts outside the CDR3, is KAGVTQTPRYLIKTRGQQVTLSCSPISGHRSVSWYQQTPGQGLQFLFEYFSETQRNKGNFPGRFSGRQFSNSRSEMNVSTLELGDSALYLCASSPAGQGNSPLHFGNGTRLTVT.

V and J are TRBV5-4 and TRBJ1-3; the D gene is possibly TRBD1 (6 bases). Germline assignment: CDR1 SGHNT and CDR2 YYREEE (reference sequence). CDR3 size: 14 residues. Trimming removed 4 bases at V and 0 bases at J, with 8 bases between. Here the CDR3 DNA reads TGTGCCAGCAGCCGGGACATCTCTGGAAACACCATATATTTT. It yields the protein CASSRDISGNTIYF. Supplemented by reference TRBV5-4 and TRBJ1-3, the full variable domain reads ETGVTQSPTHLIKTRGQQVTLRCSSQSGHNTVSWYQQALGQGPQFIFQYYREEENGRGNFPPRFSGLQFPNYSSELNVNALELDDSALYLCASSRDISGNTIYFGEGSWLTVV.